Ten or more counts support the clone carrying this T cell receptor beta chain. CDR1 is SGHRS and CDR2 is YFSETQ in the germline V gene. Trimming took 0 bases from V and 4 from J, leaving 8 bases between them. CDR3 length: 14 residues. TCRdb processed the 5' RACE reads anew with MiXCR; each CDR3 protein has one entry. The table shows around 55,000 distinct CDR3 sequences, with 20% occurring only once. Treg sorting used a CD4+CD25+CD127-/low gate. This receptor was obtained from a female donor with breast cancer. The sequencing sample was made of tumor-infiltrating Tregs sorted from the breast tumor. The chain joins TRBV5-1 to TRBJ1-5; D gene unclear. For the CDR3, the DNA is TGCGCCAGCAGCTTGGACGCCTTAAATCAGCCCCAGCATTTT. This sequence encodes CASSLDALNQPQHF.